This TCR beta chain was sequenced in a study of blood T cell repertoires in COVID-19. Study context: Samples representing acute and convalescent COVID-19 were sourced from the United States, Italy and Spain. The analysed material was cDNA or gDNA that came from T cells, B-cell-depleted T cells, or PBMCs.

This CDR3 is 14 amino acids long. Trimming at V came to 2 bases and at J to 5 bases, leaving 3 bases not matched to a gene. CDR1 MNHEY and CDR2 SMNVEV come from the germline V gene (reference sequence). Sequencing used immunoSEQ multiplex PCR; TCRdb keeps in-frame clones, though not all of them. The sample has 150,000 or so clones; more than 75% are singletons. The source of this sequence is a man older than 75 with acute or convalescent COVID-19. The sequenced sample consisted of peripheral blood. The V gene is TRBV27, the J gene TRBJ1-5; 7 positions agree with TRBD1. CDR3 sequence: CASSLRTGDQPQHF. DNA of the CDR3: TGTGCCAGCAGTTTAAGGACAGGTGATCAGCCCCAGCATTTT.